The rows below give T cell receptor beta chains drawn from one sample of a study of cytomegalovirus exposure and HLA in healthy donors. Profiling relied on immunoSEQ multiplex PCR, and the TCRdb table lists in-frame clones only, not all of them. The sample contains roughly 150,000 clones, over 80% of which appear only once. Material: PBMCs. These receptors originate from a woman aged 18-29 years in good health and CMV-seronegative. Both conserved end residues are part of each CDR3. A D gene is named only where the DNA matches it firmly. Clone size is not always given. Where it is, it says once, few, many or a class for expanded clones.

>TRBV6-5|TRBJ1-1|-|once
CASSYQGWTEAFF
TGTGCCAGCAGTTACCAGGGTTGGACTGAAGCTTTCTTT
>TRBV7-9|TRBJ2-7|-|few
CASSLDFRRQYF
TGTGCCAGCAGCTTAGACTTCAGGCGGCAGTACTTC
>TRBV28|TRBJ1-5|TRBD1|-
CASTNRGRGSEPQHF
TGTGCCAGCACAAATCGAGGCAGGGGGAGTGAGCCCCAGCATTTT
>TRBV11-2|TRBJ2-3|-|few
CASSPLGGGGTDTQYF
TGTGCCAGCAGCCCCTTAGGGGGGGGCGGGACAGATACGCAGTATTTT
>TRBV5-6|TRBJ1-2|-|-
CASSSSKNRARINYGYTF
TGTGCCAGCAGCTCCTCGAAAAACAGGGCCCGCATTAACTATGGCTACACCTTC
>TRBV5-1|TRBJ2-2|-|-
CASSGSANTGELFF
TGCGCCAGCAGCGGCAGCGCGAACACCGGGGAGCTGTTTTTT
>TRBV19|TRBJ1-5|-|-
CASQGRSNQPQHF
TGTGCCAGTCAGGGTCGTAGCAATCAGCCCCAGCATTTT
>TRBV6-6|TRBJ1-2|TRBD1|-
CASGGDRAKTYGYTF
TGTGCCAGTGGCGGTGACAGGGCGAAAACTTATGGCTACACCTTC
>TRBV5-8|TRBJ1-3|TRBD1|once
CASSYWTGENTIYF
TGTGCCAGCAGCTATTGGACAGGCGAAAACACCATATATTTT
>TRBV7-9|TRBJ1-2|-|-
CASSLQVEGYTF
TGTGCCAGCAGCTTACAGGTGGAAGGCTACACCTTC
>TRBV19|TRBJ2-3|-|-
CASSKGGTGTDTQYF
TGTGCCAGTAGTAAAGGGGGGACAGGCACAGATACGCAGTATTTT
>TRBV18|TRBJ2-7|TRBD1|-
CASSPVDRQFAYEQYF
TGTGCCAGCTCACCTGTGGACAGGCAATTCGCCTACGAGCAGTACTTC
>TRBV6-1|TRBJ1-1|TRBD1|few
CASSVTGENTEAFF
TGTGCCAGCAGTGTAACAGGGGAAAACACTGAAGCTTTCTTT
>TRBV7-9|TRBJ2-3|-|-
CASSPFSTDTQYF
TGTGCCAGCAGCCCCTTCAGCACAGATACGCAGTATTTT
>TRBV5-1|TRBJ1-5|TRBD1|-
CASSLDGQVNQPQHF
TGCGCCAGCAGCTTGGATGGACAGGTAAATCAGCCCCAGCATTTT